Below, 16 T cell receptor beta chains from the same sample are listed, as sequenced in a study of blood T cell dynamics during melanoma immunotherapy. Sequenced by immunoSEQ multiplex PCR; TCRdb stores in-frame clones only, minus some. The sample carries 10,000 or so clones, approximately 85% recorded once. Specified time point: pre-treatment baseline. The sequencing here drew on blood, taken from a patient treated with checkpoint blockade. Receptors originate from a human donor with melanoma.

The CDR3 loop is CASSKADRTGEPTDTQYF. The CDR3 DNA follows: TGTGCCAGCAGCAAAGCAGATCGGACAGGGGAACCCACAGATACGCAGTATTTT. The chain has TRBV21-1 and TRBJ2-3; the table's D call, TRBD1, has no DNA check behind it. TRBV21-1 is a known pseudogene. The CDR3 consists of 18 residues.

Worth noting for this clone: A read error may account for a junction end that differs from germline. The J gene is TRBJ2-2, the V gene TRBV7-9; possible D gene TRBD1, 5 bases. The CDR3 loop spans 15 amino acids. CDR1 is SEHNR, CDR2 FQNEAQ, per germline (reference sequence). This CDR3 reads CASSLGAAHTGELFF. The DNA of the CDR3 is TGTGCCAGCAGTTTAGGGGCCGCGCACACCGGGGAGCTGTTTTTT.

J is TRBJ2-1 and V is TRBV7-2, with no clear D. Germline loops: CDR1 SGHTA, CDR2 FQGNSA. The CDR3 covers 14 residues. V was clipped by 1 base and J by 12 bases, with 16 bases between them. CDR3 sequence reads: CASSLGSRQEGQFF. Here the CDR3 DNA reads TGTGCCAGCAGCTTAGGGAGTAGGCAGGAAGGGCAGTTCTTC.

The chain employs TRBV7-2 and TRBJ2-1; unclear D gene. The CDR3 is 15 residues long. Germline loops: CDR1 SGHTA, CDR2 FQGNSA. V lost 0 bases and J lost 7, with 13 bases in between. The CDR3, as DNA: TGTGCCAGCAGCTTAGCTATTCGGACCGGGAATGAGCAGTTCTTC. Translated, it gives CASSLAIRTGNEQFF.

This chain uses TRBV11-3 with TRBJ2-1; no firm D call. In germline, CDR1 is SGHNT, CDR2 YENEEA. V lost 0 bases and J 5 bases, leaving 5 bases between the germline ends. The CDR3 contains 13 residues. The CDR3: CASSLESNNEQFF. The DNA for the CDR3 is TGTGCCAGCAGCTTAGAGTCGAACAATGAGCAGTTCTTC.

This chain connects TRBV11-2 to TRBJ2-1; TRBD2 matches 11 bases. V shed 2 bases and J 6 bases; nucleotides not matched to a gene: 6. CDR1 is SGHAT, CDR2 FQNNGV, per germline. The CDR3 spans 16 residues. The CDR3, as DNA: TGTGCCAGCAGCTTACTTAGCGGGGGGGGTCGCAATGAGCAGTTCTTC. This translates into CASSLLSGGGRNEQFF.

This clone has a handful of counts. The V and J genes are TRBV19 and TRBJ1-2; TRBD1 agrees at 8 bases. Germline trimming cut 1 base from V and 2 bases from J; bases unmatched to any gene: 3. Per germline, CDR1 LNHDA and CDR2 SQIVND (reference sequence). CDR3 length equals 15 residues. CDR3: CASSIVGTGNYGYTF. The CDR3, as DNA: TGTGCCAGTAGTATAGTCGGGACAGGAAACTATGGCTACACCTTC.

The chain carries TRBV7-2 and TRBJ2-7; D may correspond to TRBD1 or TRBD2 (6 bases each). The CDR3 is 15 residues long. V gave up 6 bases and J gave up 0 bases, with 15 bases separating them. The germline CDR1 and CDR2 sequences are SGHTA and FQGNSA. CDR3 residues: CASSPGGRLSYEQYF. CDR3 in DNA: TGTGCCAGCAGTCCCGGGGGCCGCCTCTCCTACGAGCAGTACTTC.

V is TRBV6-5 and J is TRBJ1-2, with D hard to call. Trimming left V 2 bases short and J 2 bases short, with 6 bases between. The CDR3 length is 13 residues. Germline lookup yields CDR1 MNHEY and CDR2 SVGAGI. As DNA, the CDR3 is TGTGCCAGCAGTTACGACGGCAACTATGGCTACACCTTC. Amino acids: CASSYDGNYGYTF.

The chain couples TRBV7-8 to TRBJ1-2; D not certain. CDR1 is SGHVS, CDR2 FQNEAQ, per germline. The CDR3 has 16 residues. Trimming left V 0 bases short and J 0 bases short, with 11 bases between. Here the CDR3 DNA reads TGTGCCAGCAGCTTAGCCTCCTCCCGAGCTAACTATGGCTACACCTTC. Translation gives CASSLASSRANYGYTF.

The chain couples TRBV6-1 to TRBJ2-6; D may match TRBD1 or TRBD2 (5 bases each). V was pared by 4 bases and J by 0 bases, with 16 bases between. Germline V gives CDR1 MNHNS, CDR2 SASEGT. This CDR3 region has 18 residues. The CDR3 DNA is TGTGCCAGCAGTGCGTCGGGGCCAGGGAACTCTGGGGCCAACGTCCTGACTTTC. As protein: CASSASGPGNSGANVLTF.

This clone was counted a few times. This sequence joins TRBV30 and TRBJ1-1; D unresolved. Deletions cut 2 bases from V and 1 base from J, with 11 bases between. Germline values: CDR1 GTSNPN, CDR2 SVGIG (reference sequence). The CDR3 runs 14 residues. CDR3 nucleotide sequence: TGTGCCTGGAGTCGTGCCATGGGGAACACTGAAGCTTTCTTT. It translates to CAWSRAMGNTEAFF.

This clone was found a few times. This rearrangement joins TRBV6-6 to TRBJ2-7; D possibly corresponds to TRBD2 (6 bases). The germline V and J ends were trimmed by 0 bases and 3 bases, with 6 bases remaining between them. The CDR3 loop spans 13 amino acids. The germline gives CDR1 MNHNY, CDR2 SVGAGI (reference sequence). The CDR3 spells CASSYSEGYEQYF. Here the CDR3 DNA reads TGTGCCAGCAGTTACTCGGAGGGCTACGAGCAGTACTTC.

A word on this clone: The same CDR3 also results from other DNA sequences found in this sample. The chain couples TRBV7-8 to TRBJ2-7, with 8 bases lining up with TRBD1. Germline V gene sequence: CDR1 SGHVS, CDR2 FQNEAQ. The CDR3 length is 15 residues. Losses at the gene ends were 2 bases for V and 6 bases for J; bases not matched to a gene: 9. CDR3: CASSLPPTGVSEQYF. CDR3 nucleotides: TGTGCCAGCAGCTTACCCCCGACAGGGGTCAGCGAGCAGTACTTC.

The CDR3, as DNA: TGTGCCAGCAGTTTCAGCGGGAGCCAAGAGACCCAGTACTTC. It specifies CASSFSGSQETQYF. This rearrangement joins TRBV27 to TRBJ2-5; 8 bases line up with TRBD2. Germline V lookup: CDR1 MNHEY, CDR2 SMNVEV (reference sequence). The J segment lost 1 base and the V segment lost 3 bases, leaving 1 base of the junction unmatched. The CDR3 totals 14 residues.

The table lists this clone with a few counts. The V gene is TRBV7-2, the J gene TRBJ1-5, with D unresolved. V was trimmed by 1 base and J by 1 base, leaving 5 bases between them. Per the germline V gene, CDR1 is SGHTA and CDR2 is FQGNSA. The CDR3 contains 14 residues. The CDR3 DNA reads as TGTGCCAGCAGCTTAGGTGCAAGCAATCAGCCCCAGCATTTT. This codes for CASSLGASNQPQHF.